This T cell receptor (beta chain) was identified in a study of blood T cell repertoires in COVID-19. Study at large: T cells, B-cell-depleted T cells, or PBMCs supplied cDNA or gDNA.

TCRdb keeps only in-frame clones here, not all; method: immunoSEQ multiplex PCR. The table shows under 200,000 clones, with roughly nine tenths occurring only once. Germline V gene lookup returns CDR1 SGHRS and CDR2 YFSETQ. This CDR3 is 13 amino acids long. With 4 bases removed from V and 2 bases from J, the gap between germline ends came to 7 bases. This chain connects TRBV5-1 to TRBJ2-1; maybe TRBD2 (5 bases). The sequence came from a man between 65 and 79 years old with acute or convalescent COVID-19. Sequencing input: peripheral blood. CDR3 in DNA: TGCGCCAGCAGCCCGGGGACCTACAATGAGCAGTTCTTC. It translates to CASSPGTYNEQFF.